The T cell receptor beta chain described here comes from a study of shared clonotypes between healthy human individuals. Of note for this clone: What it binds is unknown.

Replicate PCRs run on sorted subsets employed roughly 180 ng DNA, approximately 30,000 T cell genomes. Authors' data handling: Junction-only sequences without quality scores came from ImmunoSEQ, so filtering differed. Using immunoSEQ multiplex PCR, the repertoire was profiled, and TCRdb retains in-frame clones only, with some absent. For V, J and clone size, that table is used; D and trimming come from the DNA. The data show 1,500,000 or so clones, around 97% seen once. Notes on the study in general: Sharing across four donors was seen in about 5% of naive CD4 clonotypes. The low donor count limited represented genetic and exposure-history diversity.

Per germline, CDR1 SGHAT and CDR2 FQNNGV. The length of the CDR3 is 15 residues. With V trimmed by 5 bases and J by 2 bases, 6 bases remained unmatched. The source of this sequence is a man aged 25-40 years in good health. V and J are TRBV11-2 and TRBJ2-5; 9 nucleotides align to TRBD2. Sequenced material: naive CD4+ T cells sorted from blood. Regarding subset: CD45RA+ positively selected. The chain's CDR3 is CASSLGAGGQETQYF. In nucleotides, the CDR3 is TGTGCCAGCAGCCTAGGGGCGGGAGGGCAAGAGACCCAGTACTTC.